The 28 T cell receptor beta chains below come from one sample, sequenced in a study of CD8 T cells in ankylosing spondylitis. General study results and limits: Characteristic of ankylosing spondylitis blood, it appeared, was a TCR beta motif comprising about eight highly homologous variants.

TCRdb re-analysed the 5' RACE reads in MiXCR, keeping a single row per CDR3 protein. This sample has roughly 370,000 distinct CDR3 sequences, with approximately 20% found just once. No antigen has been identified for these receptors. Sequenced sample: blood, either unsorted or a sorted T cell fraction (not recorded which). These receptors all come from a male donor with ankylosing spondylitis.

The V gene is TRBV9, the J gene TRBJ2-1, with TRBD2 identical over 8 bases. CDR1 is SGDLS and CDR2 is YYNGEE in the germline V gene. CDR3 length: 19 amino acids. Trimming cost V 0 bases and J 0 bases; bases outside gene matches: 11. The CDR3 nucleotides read TGTGCCAGCAGCGTAGAGGGTAATAGCGGGATTCCCTCCTACAATGAGCAGTTCTTC. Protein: CASSVEGNSGIPSYNEQFF.

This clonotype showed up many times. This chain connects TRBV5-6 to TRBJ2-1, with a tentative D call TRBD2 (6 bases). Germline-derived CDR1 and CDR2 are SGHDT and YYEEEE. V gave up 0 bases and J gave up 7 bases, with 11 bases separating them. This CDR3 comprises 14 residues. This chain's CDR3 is CASSLVGRRNEQFF. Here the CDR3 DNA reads TGTGCCAGCAGCTTGGTTGGGAGGCGGAATGAGCAGTTCTTC.

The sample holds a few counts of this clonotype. CDR3: CASSPNRGLSGTEAFF. In DNA, the CDR3 is TGTGCCAGCTCACCAAACAGGGGGCTTTCTGGCACTGAAGCTTTCTTT. The chain is built from TRBV18 and TRBJ1-1, with 9 bases aligning to TRBD1. Germline-derived CDR1 and CDR2 are KGHSH and LQKENI. J gave up 4 bases and V 2 bases, and 8 bases lay outside the gene matches. The CDR3 length is 16 residues.

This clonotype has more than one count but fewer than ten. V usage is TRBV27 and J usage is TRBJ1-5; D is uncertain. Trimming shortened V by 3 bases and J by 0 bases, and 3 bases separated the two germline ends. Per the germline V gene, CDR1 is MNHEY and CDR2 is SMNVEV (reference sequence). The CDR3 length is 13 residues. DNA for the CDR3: TGTGCCAGCAGTTTTGTTAGCAATCAGCCCCAGCATTTT. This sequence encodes CASSFVSNQPQHF.

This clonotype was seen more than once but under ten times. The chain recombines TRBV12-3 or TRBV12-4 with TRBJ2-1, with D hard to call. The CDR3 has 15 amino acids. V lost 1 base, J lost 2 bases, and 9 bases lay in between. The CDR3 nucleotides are TGTGCCAGCAGTTTAGGGGTTGGAACCTACAATGAGCAGTTCTTC. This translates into CASSLGVGTYNEQFF.

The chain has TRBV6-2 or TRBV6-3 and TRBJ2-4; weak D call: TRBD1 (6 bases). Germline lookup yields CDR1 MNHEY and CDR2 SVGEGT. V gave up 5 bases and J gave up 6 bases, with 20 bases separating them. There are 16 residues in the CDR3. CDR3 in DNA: TGTGCCAGCAGTCGCTACTTGACAGGTGGAACAAACATTCAGTACTTC. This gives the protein CASSRYLTGGTNIQYF.

The CDR3 nucleotides are TGTGCCAGCAGCCACTCACAAGAGACCCAGTACTTC. This codes for CASSHSQETQYF. The gene calls are TRBV14 and TRBJ2-5; unclear D gene. Germline-derived CDR1 and CDR2 are SGHDN and FVKESK. V dropped 3 bases and J dropped 2 bases, with 4 bases sitting between them. The CDR3 has 12 amino acids.

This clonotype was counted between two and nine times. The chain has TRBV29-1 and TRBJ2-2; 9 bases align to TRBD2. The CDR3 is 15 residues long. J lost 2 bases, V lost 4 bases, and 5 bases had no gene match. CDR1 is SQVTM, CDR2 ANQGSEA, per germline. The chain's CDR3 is CSVGPSGTNTGELFF. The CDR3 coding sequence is TGCAGCGTTGGTCCTAGCGGGACCAACACCGGGGAGCTGTTTTTT.

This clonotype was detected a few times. CDR3 coding DNA: TGTGCTAGTGGTTCACCGGCGGGAGAGGGTTACAATGAGCAGTTCTTC. Amino acid sequence: CASGSPAGEGYNEQFF. The chain combines TRBV12-5 with TRBJ2-1, with 7 bases aligning to TRBD2. CDR3 length: 16 amino acids. V gave up 4 bases and J gave up 4 bases; unmatched junction bases: 10. Germline V gives CDR1 LGHNT, CDR2 FRNRAP.

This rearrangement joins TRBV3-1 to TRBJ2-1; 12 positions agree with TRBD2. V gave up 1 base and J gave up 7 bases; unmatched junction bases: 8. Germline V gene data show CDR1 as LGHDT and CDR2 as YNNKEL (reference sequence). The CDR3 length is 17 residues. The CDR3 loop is CASSQVSLAGGGNEQFF. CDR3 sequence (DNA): TGTGCCAGCAGCCAAGTTTCCCTAGCGGGAGGGGGGAATGAGCAGTTCTTC.

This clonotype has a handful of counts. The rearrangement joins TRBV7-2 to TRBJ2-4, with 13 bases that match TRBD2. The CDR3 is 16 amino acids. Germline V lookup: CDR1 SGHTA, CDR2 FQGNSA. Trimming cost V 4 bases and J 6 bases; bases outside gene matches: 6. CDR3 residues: CASSSGLAGVVNIQYF. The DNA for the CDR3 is TGTGCCAGCAGCTCCGGACTAGCGGGAGTTGTAAACATTCAGTACTTC.

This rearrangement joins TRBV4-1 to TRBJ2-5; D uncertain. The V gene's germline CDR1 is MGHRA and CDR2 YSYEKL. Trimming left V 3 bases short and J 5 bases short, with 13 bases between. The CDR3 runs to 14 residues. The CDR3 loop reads CASSHPGSEETQYF. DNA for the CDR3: TGCGCCAGCAGCCACCCGGGTTCAGAGGAGACCCAGTACTTC.

CDR3 residues: CASRGIGEKLFF. CDR3 nucleotides: TGTGCCAGCAGGGGAATCGGTGAAAAACTGTTTTTT. The rearrangement uses TRBV2 and TRBJ1-4, with D unclear. The CDR3 has 12 amino acids. Trimming took off 6 bases at V and 7 bases at J, with 9 bases between the two ends. Germline V gene sequence: CDR1 SNHLY, CDR2 FYNNEI.

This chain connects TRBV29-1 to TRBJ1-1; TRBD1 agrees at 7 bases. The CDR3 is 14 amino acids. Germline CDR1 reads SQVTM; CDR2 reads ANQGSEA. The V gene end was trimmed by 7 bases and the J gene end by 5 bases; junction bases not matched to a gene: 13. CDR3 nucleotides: TGCAGCGGGAGACAGGGCGACTGGCGAACTGAAGCTTTCTTT. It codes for CSGRQGDWRTEAFF.

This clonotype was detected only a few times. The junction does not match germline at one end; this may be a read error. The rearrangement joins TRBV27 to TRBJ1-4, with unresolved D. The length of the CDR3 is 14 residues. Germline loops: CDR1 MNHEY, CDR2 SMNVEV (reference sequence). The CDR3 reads CASRLTHGSEKLFF. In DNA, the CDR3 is TGTGCCAGCCGTTTAACCCATGGATCTGAAAAACTGTTTTTT. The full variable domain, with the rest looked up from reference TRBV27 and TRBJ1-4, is EAQVTQNPRYLITVTGKKLTVTCSQNMNHEYMSWYRQDPGLGLRQIYYSMNVEVTDKGDVPEGYKVSRKEKRNFPLILESPSPNQTSLYFCASRLTHGSEKLFFGSGTQLSVL.

The CDR3 DNA sequence: TGTGCCAGCAGTACCGGGGGCAACTTCTCCTACGAGCAGTACTTC. It specifies CASSTGGNFSYEQYF. The V and J genes are TRBV12-3 or TRBV12-4 and TRBJ2-7, with D perhaps being TRBD1 or TRBD2 (6 bases each). The CDR3 consists of 15 residues. Between the trimmed V and J ends, which lost 5 bases and 0 bases, there was a span of 14 bases.

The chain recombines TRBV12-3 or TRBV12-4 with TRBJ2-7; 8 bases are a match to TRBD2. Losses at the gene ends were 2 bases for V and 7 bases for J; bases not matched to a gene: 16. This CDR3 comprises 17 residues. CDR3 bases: TGTGCCAGCAGTTTACGGGGGGGAGACAGTGGCCTACTGGAGCAGTACTTC. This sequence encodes CASSLRGGDSGLLEQYF.

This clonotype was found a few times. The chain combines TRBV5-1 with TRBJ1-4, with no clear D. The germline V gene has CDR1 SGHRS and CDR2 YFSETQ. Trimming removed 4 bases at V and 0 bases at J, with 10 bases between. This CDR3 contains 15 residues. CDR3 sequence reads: CASSRSLATNEKLFF. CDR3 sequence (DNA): TGCGCCAGCAGCAGAAGCCTTGCAACTAATGAAAAACTGTTTTTT.

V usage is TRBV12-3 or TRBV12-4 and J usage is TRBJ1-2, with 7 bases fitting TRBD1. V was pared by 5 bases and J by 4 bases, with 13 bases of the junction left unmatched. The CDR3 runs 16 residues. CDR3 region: CASSPQSGQGGYGYTF. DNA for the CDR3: TGTGCCAGCAGTCCCCAGAGTGGGCAGGGGGGCTATGGCTACACCTTC.

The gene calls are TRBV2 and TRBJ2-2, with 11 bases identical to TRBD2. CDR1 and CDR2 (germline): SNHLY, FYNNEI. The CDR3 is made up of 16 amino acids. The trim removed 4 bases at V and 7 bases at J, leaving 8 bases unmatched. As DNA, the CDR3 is TGTGCCAGCAGTGGGATCACTAGCGGGAGTAGCGGGGAGCTGTTTTTT. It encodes CASSGITSGSSGELFF.

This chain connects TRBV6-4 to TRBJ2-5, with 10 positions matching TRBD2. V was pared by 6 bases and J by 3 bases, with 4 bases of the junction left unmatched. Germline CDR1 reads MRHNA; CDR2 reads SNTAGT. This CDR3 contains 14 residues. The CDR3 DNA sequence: TGTGCCAGCAGAGGGACTAGCGTTAAAGAGACCCAGTACTTC. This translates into CASRGTSVKETQYF.

CDR3 loop: CASGAQGSSTNEKLFF. The CDR3 DNA reads TGTGCCAGCGGGGCCCAGGGATCCTCGACTAATGAAAAACTGTTTTTT. This sequence joins TRBV6-1 and TRBJ1-4; possibly TRBD1 for D (5 bases). The CDR3 has 16 residues. Germline loops: CDR1 MNHNS, CDR2 SASEGT. Trimming pared 8 bases from V and 2 bases from J, leaving 18 bases between.

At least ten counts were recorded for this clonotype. The CDR3, as DNA: TGCGCCAGCAGCCCGGACAGGGACTATGGCTACACCTTC. Protein product: CASSPDRDYGYTF. This chain uses TRBV5-1 with TRBJ1-2; 8 bases line up with TRBD1. Trimming cost V 4 bases and J 3 bases; bases outside gene matches: 2. The CDR3 contains 13 residues. Germline V CDR1 and CDR2: SGHRS, YFSETQ.

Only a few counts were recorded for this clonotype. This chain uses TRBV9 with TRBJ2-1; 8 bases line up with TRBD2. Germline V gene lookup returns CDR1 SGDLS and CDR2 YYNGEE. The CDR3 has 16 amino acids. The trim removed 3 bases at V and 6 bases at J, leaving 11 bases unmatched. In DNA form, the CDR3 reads TGTGCCAGCAGCGATCCCCGTAGTAGCGGGATCAATGAGCAGTTCTTC. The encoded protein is CASSDPRSSGINEQFF.

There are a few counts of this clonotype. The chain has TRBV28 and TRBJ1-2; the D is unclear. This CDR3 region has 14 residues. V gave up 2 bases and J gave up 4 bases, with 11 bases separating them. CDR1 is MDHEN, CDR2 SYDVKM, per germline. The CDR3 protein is CASSLQTGSYGYTF. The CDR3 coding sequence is TGTGCCAGCAGTTTACAGACGGGCTCCTATGGCTACACCTTC.

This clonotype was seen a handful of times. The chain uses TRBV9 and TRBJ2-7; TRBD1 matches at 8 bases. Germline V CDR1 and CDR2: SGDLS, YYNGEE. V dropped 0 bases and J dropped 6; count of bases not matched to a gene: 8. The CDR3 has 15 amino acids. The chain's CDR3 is CASSVAPGQGIEQYF. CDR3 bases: TGTGCCAGCAGCGTAGCGCCCGGACAGGGTATCGAGCAGTACTTC.

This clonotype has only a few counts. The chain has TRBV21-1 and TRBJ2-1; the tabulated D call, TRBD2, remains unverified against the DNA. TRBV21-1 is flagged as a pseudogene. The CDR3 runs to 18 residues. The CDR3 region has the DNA TGTGCCAGCAGCCCCACGGCTAGGACTAGCTATTCCTACAATGAGCAGTTCTTC. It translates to CASSPTARTSYSYNEQFF.

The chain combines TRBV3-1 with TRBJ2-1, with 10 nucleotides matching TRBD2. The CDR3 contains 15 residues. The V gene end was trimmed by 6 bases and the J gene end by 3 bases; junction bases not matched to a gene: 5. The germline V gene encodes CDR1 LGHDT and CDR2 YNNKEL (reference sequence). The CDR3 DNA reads TGTGCCAGCAGACAAAGCGGGAGGGGCTACAATGAGCAGTTCTTC. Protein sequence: CASRQSGRGYNEQFF.